This T cell receptor (beta chain) was profiled in a study of identical twins (TCRdb year 2016). Background for the entire study: TCR alpha and beta repertoires from monozygotic twins, unrelated adults of various ages and cord blood were deep-sequenced to test whether fetal clonotypes persist. Replicate twin experiments were performed at different times using different library preparation protocols to rule out contamination.

The CDR3 sequence holds 15 residues, the cysteine and phenylalanine included. Just the 45-base CDR3 DNA is kept, in frame starting at base 1. At the junction V is shortened by 0 bases and J by 2 bases, with 9 bases in between. Sequences SGHRS (CDR1) and YFSETQ (CDR2) are obtained from the germline V gene. The library was built by means of 5' RACE. TCRdb names Illumina HiSeq 2000 as the instrument used. Template switching introduced a universal primer binding site; the final cDNA contained a unique molecular identifier, enabling accurate counting of TCR cDNA molecules. Specific primers in the conserved constant-segment region were used to synthesize first-strand cDNA for TCR alpha and beta chains. To control for contamination, every cDNA library carried two barcodes: a SMART-Mk sample barcode plus Illumina barcodes. TruSeq adapter sequences along with Illumina sample barcodes were introduced in two successive PCR steps. The Illumina HiSeq platform was used with custom primers to sequence TCR alpha and beta cDNA libraries. The published analysis was carried out like this. Raw reads were processed with MiGEC to extract unique molecular identifiers, and MiXCR was used to determine CDR3 positions. For each individual, recombination models were inferred using an EM algorithm with the repgenHMM and IGoR tools. Shared clonotype analysis was performed with the tcR package in R, normalizing sharing by the product of cloneset sizes. Out-of-frame nonproductive sequences were analyzed to study raw recombination free of thymic and clonal selection effects. TCRdb passed the public sequencing reads through fastp at Q25 and MiXCR, retaining productive beta sequences. Rows with a matching CDR3 protein are joined into one entry that keeps the most common DNA and genes. The V and J calls and clone size come from TCRdb's table, not from the authors' own analysis. The sample yields about 260,000 distinct CDR3 sequences; 7% were counted once. The ten largest clones represent roughly 3.6% of the sample.

The investigation overall reported the following: Abundant cord blood beta clonotypes carried fewer insertions; young adult naive repertoires showed a weaker similar trend, while memory repertoires showed none. Compared with coincidental sharing between unrelated individuals, an excess of low generation-probability sequences was observed among out-of-frame TCR alpha sequences shared between twins. Conclusions relied on cross-sectional statistical analysis, since the same donors could not be followed over many years. In monozygotic twins, recombination models systematically underestimated out-of-frame TCR alpha sharing, but the models matched the sharing seen between unrelated individuals. Invariant T cells such as MAIT and iNKT could partly confound zero-insertion analyses, although diverse VJ usage argued against such confounding for most clonotypes. The excess sharing between twins in beta out-of-frame sequences was weaker because fewer shared sequences reduced the signal-to-noise ratio.

Only healthy Caucasian donors were included. Three pairs of female monozygotic twins, all aged about 18 to 30 years, were included in the twin cohort. Using Miltenyi CD45RO+ enrichment and human naive T-cell isolation kits, memory (CD45RO+) and naive T cells were isolated from PBMC. The table lists this clonotype with many counts. What this receptor recognizes is not known. No clone much larger than this one lies a single base away; base qualities are absent. These data were also filed under a second study, of yellow fever vaccine responses in identical twins. Drawing on the second study: The T cell response to vaccination in identical twins was reported by the authors to appear partly convergent and partly personalized. In identical twins, the study followed T cell clones that responded to the vaccine with precision.

This sequence uses TRBV5-1 and TRBJ1-5; a weak D assignment points to TRBD1 (6 bases agree). The TCR sequence derives from a woman aged 18-29 years in good health. The sequencing sample was made of memory (CD45RO+) T cells sorted from blood. The cell subset or site label for this specimen denotes: CD45RO+ enriched T cells. The CDR3 here reads CASSLEGGGNQPQHF. The nucleotide sequence is given as TGCGCCAGCAGCTTGGAAGGGGGTGGCAATCAGCCCCAGCATTTT.